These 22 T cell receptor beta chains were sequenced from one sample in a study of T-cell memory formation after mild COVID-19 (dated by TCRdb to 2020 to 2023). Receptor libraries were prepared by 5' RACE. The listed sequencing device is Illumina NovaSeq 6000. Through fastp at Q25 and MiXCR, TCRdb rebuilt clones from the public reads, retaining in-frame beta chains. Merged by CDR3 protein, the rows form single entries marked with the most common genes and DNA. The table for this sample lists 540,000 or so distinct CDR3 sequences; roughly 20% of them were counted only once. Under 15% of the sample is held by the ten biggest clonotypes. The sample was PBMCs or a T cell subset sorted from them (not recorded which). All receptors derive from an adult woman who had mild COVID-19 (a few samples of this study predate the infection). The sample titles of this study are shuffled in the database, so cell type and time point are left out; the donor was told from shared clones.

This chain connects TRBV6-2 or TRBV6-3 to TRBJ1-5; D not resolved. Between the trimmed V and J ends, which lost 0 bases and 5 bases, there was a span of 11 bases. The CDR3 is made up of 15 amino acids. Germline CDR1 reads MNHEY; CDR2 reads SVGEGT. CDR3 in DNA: TGTGCCAGCAGTTACTCAGGGCAGAGGGATCAGCCCCAGCATTTT. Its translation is CASSYSGQRDQPQHF.

The CDR3 coding sequence is TGTGCCACCAGTGACCGGGACAGCCGGAATGAAAAACTGTTTTTT. Its translation: CATSDRDSRNEKLFF. The chain is built from TRBV24-1 and TRBJ1-4; TRBD1 matches 7 bases. From germline, CDR1 is KGHDR and CDR2 SFDVKD. The CDR3 length is 15 residues. The ends lost 4 bases at V and 5 bases at J; junction bases unmatched: 6.

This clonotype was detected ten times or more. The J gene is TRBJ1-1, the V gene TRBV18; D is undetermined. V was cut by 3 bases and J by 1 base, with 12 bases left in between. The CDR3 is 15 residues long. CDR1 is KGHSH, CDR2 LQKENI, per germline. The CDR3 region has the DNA TGTGCCAGCTCACCCGGGAGACACCCGAACACTGAAGCTTTCTTT. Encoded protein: CASSPGRHPNTEAFF.

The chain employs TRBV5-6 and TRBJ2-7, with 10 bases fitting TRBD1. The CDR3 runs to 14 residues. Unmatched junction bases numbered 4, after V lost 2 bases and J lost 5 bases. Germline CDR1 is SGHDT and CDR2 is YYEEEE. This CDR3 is CASSFGTGVHEQYF. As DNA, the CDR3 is TGTGCCAGCAGCTTCGGGACAGGGGTGCACGAGCAGTACTTC.

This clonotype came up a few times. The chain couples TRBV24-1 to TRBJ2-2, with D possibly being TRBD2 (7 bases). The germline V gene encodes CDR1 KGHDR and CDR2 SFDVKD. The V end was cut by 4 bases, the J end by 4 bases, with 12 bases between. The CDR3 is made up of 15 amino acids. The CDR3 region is CATSEGGAGTGELFF. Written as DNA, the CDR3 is TGTGCCACCAGTGAAGGGGGGGCTGGCACCGGGGAGCTGTTTTTT.

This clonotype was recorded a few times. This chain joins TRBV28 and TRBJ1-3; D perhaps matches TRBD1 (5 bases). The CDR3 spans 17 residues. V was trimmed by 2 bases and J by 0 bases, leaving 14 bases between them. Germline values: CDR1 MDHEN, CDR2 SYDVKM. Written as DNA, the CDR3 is TGTGCCAGCAGTTTAAGTACAGGACGGGGCTCTGGAAACACCATATATTTT. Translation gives CASSLSTGRGSGNTIYF.

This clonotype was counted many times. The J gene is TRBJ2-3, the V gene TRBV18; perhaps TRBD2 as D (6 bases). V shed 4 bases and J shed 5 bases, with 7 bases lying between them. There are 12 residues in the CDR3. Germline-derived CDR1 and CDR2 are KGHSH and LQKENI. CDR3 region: CASSRREDTQYF. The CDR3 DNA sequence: TGTGCCAGCTCACGGCGGGAAGATACGCAGTATTTT. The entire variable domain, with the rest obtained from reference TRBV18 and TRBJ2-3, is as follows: NAGVMQNPRHLVRRRGQEARLRCSPMKGHSHVYWYRQLPEEGLKFMVYLQKENIIDESGMPKERFSAEFPKEGPSILRIQQVVRGDSAAYFCASSRREDTQYFGPGTRLTVL.

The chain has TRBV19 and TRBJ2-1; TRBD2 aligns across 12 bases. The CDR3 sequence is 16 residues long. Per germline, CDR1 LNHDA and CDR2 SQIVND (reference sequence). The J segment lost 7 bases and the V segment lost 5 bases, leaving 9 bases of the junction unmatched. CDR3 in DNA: TGTGCCAGTAGTCACCGGGGGACTAGCGGGCGGAATGAGCAGTTCTTC. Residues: CASSHRGTSGRNEQFF.

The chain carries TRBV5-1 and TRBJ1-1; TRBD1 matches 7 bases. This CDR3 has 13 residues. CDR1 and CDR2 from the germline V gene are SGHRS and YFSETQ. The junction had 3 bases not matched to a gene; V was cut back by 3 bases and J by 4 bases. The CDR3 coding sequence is TGCGCCAGCAGCTCCTCAGGGGGCACTGAAGCTTTCTTT. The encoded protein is CASSSSGGTEAFF.

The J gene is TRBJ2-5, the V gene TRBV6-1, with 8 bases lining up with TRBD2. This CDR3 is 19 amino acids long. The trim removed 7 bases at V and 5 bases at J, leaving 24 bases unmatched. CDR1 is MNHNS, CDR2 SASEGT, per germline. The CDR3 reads CASKSQRENAPQPWETQYF. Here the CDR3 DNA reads TGTGCCAGCAAATCGCAGCGGGAGAACGCCCCGCAGCCGTGGGAGACCCAGTACTTC.

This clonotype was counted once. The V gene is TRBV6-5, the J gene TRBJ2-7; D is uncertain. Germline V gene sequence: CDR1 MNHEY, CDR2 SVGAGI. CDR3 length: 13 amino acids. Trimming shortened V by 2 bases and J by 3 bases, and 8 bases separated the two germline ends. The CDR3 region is CASSYGPGYEQYF. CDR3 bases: TGTGCCAGCAGTTACGGACCGGGCTACGAGCAGTACTTC.

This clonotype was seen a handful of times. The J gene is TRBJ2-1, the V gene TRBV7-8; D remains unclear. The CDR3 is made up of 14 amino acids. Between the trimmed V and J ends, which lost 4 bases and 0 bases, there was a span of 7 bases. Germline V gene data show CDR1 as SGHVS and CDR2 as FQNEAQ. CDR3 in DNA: TGTGCCAGCAGCTCAGAGAGCTCCTACAATGAGCAGTTCTTC. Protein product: CASSSESSYNEQFF.

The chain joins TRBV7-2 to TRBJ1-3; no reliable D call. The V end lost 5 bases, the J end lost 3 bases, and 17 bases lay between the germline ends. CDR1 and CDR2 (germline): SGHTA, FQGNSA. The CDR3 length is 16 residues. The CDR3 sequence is CASSLDGFFSGNTIYF. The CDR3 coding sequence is TGTGCCAGCAGCCTGGACGGGTTTTTTAGTGGAAACACCATATATTTT.

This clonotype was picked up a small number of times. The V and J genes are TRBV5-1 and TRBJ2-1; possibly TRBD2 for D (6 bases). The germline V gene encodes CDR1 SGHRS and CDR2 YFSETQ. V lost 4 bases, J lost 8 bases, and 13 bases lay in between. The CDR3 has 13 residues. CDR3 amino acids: CASSLLAYHEQFF. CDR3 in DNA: TGCGCCAGCAGCCTACTAGCTTACCATGAGCAGTTCTTC.

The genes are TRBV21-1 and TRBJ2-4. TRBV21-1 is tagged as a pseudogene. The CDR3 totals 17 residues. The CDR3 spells CASSPTRRFKAKNIQYF. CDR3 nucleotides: TGTGCCAGCAGCCCGACGAGGCGGTTTAAGGCCAAAAACATTCAGTACTTC.

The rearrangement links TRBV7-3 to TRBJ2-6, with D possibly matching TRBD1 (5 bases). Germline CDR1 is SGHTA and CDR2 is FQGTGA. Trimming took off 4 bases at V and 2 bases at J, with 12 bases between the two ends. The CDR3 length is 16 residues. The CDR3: CASSSGRVPGANVLTF. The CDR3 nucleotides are TGTGCCAGCAGCTCCGGCAGGGTACCTGGGGCCAACGTCCTGACTTTC.

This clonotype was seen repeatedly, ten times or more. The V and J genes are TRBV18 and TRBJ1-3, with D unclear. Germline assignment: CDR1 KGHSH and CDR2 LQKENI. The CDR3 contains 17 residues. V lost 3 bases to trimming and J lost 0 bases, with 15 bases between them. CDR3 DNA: TGTGCCAGCTCACCGTCCCCCCTCTCCTCCTCTGGAAACACCATATATTTT. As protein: CASSPSPLSSSGNTIYF.

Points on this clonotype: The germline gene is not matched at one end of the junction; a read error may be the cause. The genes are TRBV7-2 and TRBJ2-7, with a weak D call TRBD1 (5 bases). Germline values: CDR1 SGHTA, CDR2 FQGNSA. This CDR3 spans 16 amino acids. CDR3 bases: TGTGCCAGCAGCTTCCAGGGTACGCTCTGGTCCTCCGAGCAGTACTTC. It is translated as CASSFQGTLWSSEQYF.

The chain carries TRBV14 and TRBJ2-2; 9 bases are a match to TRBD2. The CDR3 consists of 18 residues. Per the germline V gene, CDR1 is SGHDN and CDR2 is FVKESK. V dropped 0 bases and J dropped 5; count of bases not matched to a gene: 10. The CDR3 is CASSQDVIAGVGTGELFF. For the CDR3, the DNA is TGTGCCAGCAGCCAAGATGTAATAGCGGGAGTTGGGACCGGGGAGCTGTTTTTT.

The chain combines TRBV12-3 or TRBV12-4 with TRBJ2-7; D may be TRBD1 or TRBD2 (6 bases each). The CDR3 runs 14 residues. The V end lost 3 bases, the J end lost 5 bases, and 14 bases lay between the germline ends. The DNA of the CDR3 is TGTGCCAGCAGTTTCCGCAGGGGAGGCGACGAGCAGTACTTC. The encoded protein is CASSFRRGGDEQYF.

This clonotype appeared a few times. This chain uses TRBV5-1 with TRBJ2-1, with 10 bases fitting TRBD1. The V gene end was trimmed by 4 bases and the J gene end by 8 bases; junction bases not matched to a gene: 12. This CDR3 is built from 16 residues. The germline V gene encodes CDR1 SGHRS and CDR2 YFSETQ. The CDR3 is CASSPGGDRGLYEQFF. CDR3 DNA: TGCGCCAGCAGCCCGGGAGGGGACAGGGGATTGTATGAGCAGTTCTTC.

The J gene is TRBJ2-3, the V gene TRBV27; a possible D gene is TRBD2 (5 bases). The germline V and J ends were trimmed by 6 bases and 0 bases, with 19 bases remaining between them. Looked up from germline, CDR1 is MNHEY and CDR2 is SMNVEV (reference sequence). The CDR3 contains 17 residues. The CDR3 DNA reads TGTGCCAGCAGCCTCAGAATCAAGCGGAAGAGCACAGATACGCAGTATTTT. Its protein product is CASSLRIKRKSTDTQYF.